This is a list of T cell receptor beta chains from one sample in a study of blood T cell repertoires in COVID-19. Repertoires were generated with immunoSEQ multiplex PCR, while TCRdb's copy carries only in-frame clones and drops some. The repertoire includes 280,000 or so clones, approximately 85% of them detected once, and about 2% sits in the top ten. Sample: PBMCs or T cells enriched from blood (not recorded which). These receptors all come from a man aged 30-40 years who had recovered from COVID-19. CDR3s include the opening cysteine and the closing phenylalanine or tryptophan. The D gene is left open where the match is weak. Expanded clones get a size class; other rows say once, few or many, or leave the size out.

CDR3 DNA: TGTGCCAGCAGCTCGAGTGGGGCAAAAAACACTGAAGCTTTCTTT; CDR3 protein: CASSSSGAKNTEAFF; J gene: TRBJ1-1; V gene: TRBV11-2; clone size: NA; D gene: NA
CDR3 DNA: TGTGCCAGCAGCAAAGGTGAGGCAAGGGGCCGGCTACCTCAGCCCCAGCATTTT; CDR3 protein: CASSKGEARGRLPQPQHF; J gene: TRBJ1-5; V gene: TRBV21-1; clone size: NA; D gene: NA
CDR3 DNA: TGTGCCAGTACCCCCTGGGGACAAAGTTCCCATGAGCAGTTCTTC; CDR3 protein: CASTPWGQSSHEQFF; J gene: TRBJ2-1; V gene: TRBV19; clone size: once; D gene: NA
CDR3 DNA: TGTGCCAGCAGCTTCTTAGGACTAGCGGGGGGGCCGCAGACCCAGTACTTC; CDR3 protein: CASSFLGLAGGPQTQYF; J gene: TRBJ2-5; V gene: TRBV13; clone size: NA; D gene: TRBD2
CDR3 DNA: TGTGCCAGCAGTGAGCGCGGGGGTGTCACAGATACGCAGTATTTT; CDR3 protein: CASSERGGVTDTQYF; J gene: TRBJ2-3; V gene: TRBV2; clone size: NA; D gene: TRBD2
CDR3 DNA: TGCGCCAGCGGTCCGCGGGACAGGGGGGGAAACACCATATATTTT; CDR3 protein: CASGPRDRGGNTIYF; J gene: TRBJ1-3; V gene: TRBV23-1; clone size: NA; D gene: TRBD1
CDR3 DNA: TGCAGTGCTATACAGGGCTATGGCTACACCTTC; CDR3 protein: CSAIQGYGYTF; J gene: TRBJ1-2; V gene: TRBV20-1; clone size: NA; D gene: NA
CDR3 DNA: TGTGCCAGCAGCCAGCCCCCGGGCAGGGGGAAGACTGAAGCTTTCTTT; CDR3 protein: CASSQPPGRGKTEAFF; J gene: TRBJ1-1; V gene: TRBV5-6; clone size: many; D gene: TRBD1
CDR3 DNA: TGTGCCAGCAGTCACGAGGGGGCGTCGGTCCATGAGCAGTTCTTC; CDR3 protein: CASSHEGASVHEQFF; J gene: TRBJ2-1; V gene: TRBV6-4; clone size: NA; D gene: TRBD1
CDR3 DNA: TGCGCCAGCAGCCCGGGAGGGGAGAGCTCTGGAAACACCATATATTTT; CDR3 protein: CASSPGGESSGNTIYF; J gene: TRBJ1-3; V gene: TRBV5-1; clone size: NA; D gene: NA
CDR3 DNA: TGTGCCAGCTCACCAGCCAGGGGAGTTGGTCAGCCCCAGCATTTT; CDR3 protein: CASSPARGVGQPQHF; J gene: TRBJ1-5; V gene: TRBV18; clone size: NA; D gene: NA
CDR3 DNA: TGCGCCAGCAGCCAAGAACAGGGGACACACGCATACAATGAGCAGTTCTTC; CDR3 protein: CASSQEQGTHAYNEQFF; J gene: TRBJ2-1; V gene: TRBV4-1; clone size: NA; D gene: TRBD1
CDR3 DNA: TGTGCCAGCAGCTTAGGCAAGAGTCTCCCTTCCACAGATACGCAGTATTTT; CDR3 protein: CASSLGKSLPSTDTQYF; J gene: TRBJ2-3; V gene: TRBV7-9; clone size: NA; D gene: NA
CDR3 DNA: TGTGCCAGCTCACCAAGAGGACTAGCGGGGGGGCTGAGCACCGGGGAGCTGTTTTTT; CDR3 protein: CASSPRGLAGGLSTGELFF; J gene: TRBJ2-2; V gene: TRBV18; clone size: NA; D gene: TRBD2
CDR3 DNA: TGTGCCAGCAGCTCGCAGGGGACGGCTGGAAACACCATATATTTT; CDR3 protein: CASSSQGTAGNTIYF; J gene: TRBJ1-3; V gene: TRBV7-2; clone size: NA; D gene: NA
CDR3 DNA: TGTGCCATCAGTCGCGAGACAGGTATTGGAAACACCATATATTTT; CDR3 protein: CAISRETGIGNTIYF; J gene: TRBJ1-3; V gene: TRBV10-3; clone size: NA; D gene: NA
CDR3 DNA: TGTGCCAGCAGCCGCACTGGGGGACAGCGAAATGAGCAGTTCTTC; CDR3 protein: CASSRTGGQRNEQFF; J gene: TRBJ2-1; V gene: TRBV9; clone size: NA; D gene: TRBD1
CDR3 DNA: TGTGCCAGCACTAATAGGGTAGGGGGATATGGCTACACCTTC; CDR3 protein: CASTNRVGGYGYTF; J gene: TRBJ1-2; V gene: TRBV6-5; clone size: NA; D gene: NA
CDR3 DNA: TGCGCCAGCAGTTCCGGACAGGCGAGCTCCTACGAGCAGTACTTC; CDR3 protein: CASSSGQASSYEQYF; J gene: TRBJ2-7; V gene: TRBV5-1; clone size: few; D gene: TRBD1
CDR3 DNA: TGTGCCACCAGCAGAGCTTCTGGGGGGGTGAACACTGAAGCTTTCTTT; CDR3 protein: CATSRASGGVNTEAFF; J gene: TRBJ1-1; V gene: TRBV15; clone size: few; D gene: NA
CDR3 DNA: TGTGCCAGCAGCCCGGACTTCACTGAAGCTTTCTTT; CDR3 protein: CASSPDFTEAFF; J gene: TRBJ1-1; V gene: TRBV2; clone size: NA; D gene: NA
CDR3 DNA: TGTGCCAGCAGCTTGGAGCTGGGGCAGAGCTATGGCTACACCTTC; CDR3 protein: CASSLELGQSYGYTF; J gene: TRBJ1-2; V gene: TRBV5-4; clone size: NA; D gene: NA
CDR3 DNA: TGTGCCAGCACGCCGGGGGGGCTATACCAAGAGACCCAGTACTTC; CDR3 protein: CASTPGGLYQETQYF; J gene: TRBJ2-5; V gene: TRBV9; clone size: NA; D gene: TRBD2
CDR3 DNA: TGTGCCAGCAGTCCAGACCCCCCTAGCGGTGCCGAAGAGACCCAGTACTTC; CDR3 protein: CASSPDPPSGAEETQYF; J gene: TRBJ2-5; V gene: TRBV27; clone size: few; D gene: TRBD2
CDR3 DNA: TGTGCCAGCAGCTTGGAAGGACTAGCGGGTGGAGATACGCAGTATTTT; CDR3 protein: CASSLEGLAGGDTQYF; J gene: TRBJ2-3; V gene: TRBV5-4; clone size: once; D gene: TRBD2
CDR3 DNA: TGTGCCAGCAGCTTAGGTCTGCAGGCAGTAGATGGCTACACCTTC; CDR3 protein: CASSLGLQAVDGYTF; J gene: TRBJ1-2; V gene: TRBV7-3; clone size: NA; D gene: NA
CDR3 DNA: TGTGCCAGCAGCCGGGTTCGGACAGGGGTTGGCTATGGCTACACCTTC; CDR3 protein: CASSRVRTGVGYGYTF; J gene: TRBJ1-2; V gene: TRBV3-1/TRBV3-2; clone size: NA; D gene: TRBD1
CDR3 DNA: TGTGCCTGGGCTCTAGGACAGGGTAATTCACCCCTCCACTTT; CDR3 protein: CAWALGQGNSPLHF; J gene: TRBJ1-6; V gene: TRBV30; clone size: NA; D gene: TRBD1
CDR3 DNA: TGCGCCAGCAGCTTGGGACCCCAGGGGGTTGGCACCGGGGAGCTGTTTTTT; CDR3 protein: CASSLGPQGVGTGELFF; J gene: TRBJ2-2; V gene: TRBV5-1; clone size: NA; D gene: TRBD1
CDR3 DNA: TGTGCCAGCAGTTTTGTCCTAGCAGGCGATGAGCAGTTCTTC; CDR3 protein: CASSFVLAGDEQFF; J gene: TRBJ2-1; V gene: TRBV28; clone size: once; D gene: NA
CDR3 DNA: TGCGCCAGCAGCTCCCGGGACTCGAACACTGAAGCTTTCTTT; CDR3 protein: CASSSRDSNTEAFF; J gene: TRBJ1-1; V gene: TRBV5-1; clone size: NA; D gene: NA
CDR3 DNA: TGTGCCAGCAGCTTAGACAAACAGGGTCGCGAGCAGTACTTC; CDR3 protein: CASSLDKQGREQYF; J gene: TRBJ2-7; V gene: TRBV11-2; clone size: NA; D gene: NA
CDR3 DNA: TGTGCCAGCAGATACCGGGACTCGATTTTCTACGAGCAGTACTTC; CDR3 protein: CASRYRDSIFYEQYF; J gene: TRBJ2-7; V gene: TRBV21-1; clone size: NA; D gene: NA
CDR3 DNA: TGTGCCAGTAGTATTGCAAGGGGATATAGCAATCAGCCCCAGCATTTT; CDR3 protein: CASSIARGYSNQPQHF; J gene: TRBJ1-5; V gene: TRBV19; clone size: NA; D gene: NA
CDR3 DNA: TGTGCCAGTATGGGCAGGGGGGTGAACACTGAAGCTTTCTTT; CDR3 protein: CASMGRGVNTEAFF; J gene: TRBJ1-1; V gene: TRBV19; clone size: once; D gene: TRBD1
CDR3 DNA: TGTGCCAGCAGTTCCCTGGACAGGGGGCCTGAAAAACTGTTTTTT; CDR3 protein: CASSSLDRGPEKLFF; J gene: TRBJ1-4; V gene: TRBV2; clone size: NA; D gene: TRBD1
CDR3 DNA: TGTGCCAGCAGCCCTAAACCCCCCTACGTAGCAACTAATGAAAAACTGTTTTTT; CDR3 protein: CASSPKPPYVATNEKLFF; J gene: TRBJ1-4; V gene: TRBV7-8; clone size: NA; D gene: NA
CDR3 DNA: TGTGCCAGCAGCTCGAGCGGGGGGGGCCGGGAGACCCAGTACTTC; CDR3 protein: CASSSSGGGRETQYF; J gene: TRBJ2-5; V gene: TRBV7-2; clone size: few; D gene: TRBD2
CDR3 DNA: TGTGCCAGCAACTTCCAGGGGGGCGGTGAAGCTTTCTTT; CDR3 protein: CASNFQGGGEAFF; J gene: TRBJ1-1; V gene: TRBV21-1; clone size: NA; D gene: NA
CDR3 DNA: TGTGCCAGCAGCTTAGCAGGGTATGGCTACACCTTC; CDR3 protein: CASSLAGYGYTF; J gene: TRBJ1-2; V gene: TRBV5-6; clone size: NA; D gene: NA
CDR3 DNA: TGCGCCAGCAGCTTTACAGGGGAGAGGACCGGGGAGCTGTTTTTT; CDR3 protein: CASSFTGERTGELFF; J gene: TRBJ2-2; V gene: TRBV5-1; clone size: NA; D gene: TRBD1
CDR3 DNA: TGTGCCAGCAGCCCTCGCGACAGATTCAATCAGCCCCAGCATTTT; CDR3 protein: CASSPRDRFNQPQHF; J gene: TRBJ1-5; V gene: TRBV7-9; clone size: NA; D gene: NA
CDR3 DNA: TGTGCCAGCAGCTTGGCGAGCGGGGGGGGCAATGAGCAGTTCTTC; CDR3 protein: CASSLASGGGNEQFF; J gene: TRBJ2-1; V gene: TRBV5-4; clone size: few; D gene: TRBD2
CDR3 DNA: TGTGCCAGCAGTTCAGGGGGCTACGAGCAGTACTTC; CDR3 protein: CASSSGGYEQYF; J gene: TRBJ2-7; V gene: TRBV12-3/TRBV12-4; clone size: NA; D gene: TRBD1
CDR3 DNA: TGTGCCACCAGCTCACGAACAACCTATTCACCCCTCCACTTT; CDR3 protein: CATSSRTTYSPLHF; J gene: TRBJ1-6; V gene: TRBV15; clone size: NA; D gene: NA
CDR3 DNA: TGCAGCGTTGGAGGCAATTATGGCTACACCTTC; CDR3 protein: CSVGGNYGYTF; J gene: TRBJ1-2; V gene: TRBV29-1; clone size: NA; D gene: NA
CDR3 DNA: TGTGCCTGGAGTGTGCCCCAGACAGCCCTTAGCACAGATACGCAGTATTTT; CDR3 protein: CAWSVPQTALSTDTQYF; J gene: TRBJ2-3; V gene: TRBV30; clone size: NA; D gene: NA
CDR3 DNA: TGTGCCAGAAGCTTGTGCTTCCGCCAGGTTAATGAAAAACTGTTTTTT; CDR3 protein: CARSLCFRQVNEKLFF; J gene: TRBJ1-4; V gene: TRBV5-3; clone size: NA; D gene: NA
CDR3 DNA: TGTGCCAGCAGCCAAGGGGGCACCGCGAGCGAGCAGTACTTC; CDR3 protein: CASSQGGTASEQYF; J gene: TRBJ2-7; V gene: TRBV9; clone size: NA; D gene: TRBD1
CDR3 DNA: TGTGCCAGCAGCGGAGGGCAATTGCGAAGCACAGATACGCAGTATTTT; CDR3 protein: CASSGGQLRSTDTQYF; J gene: TRBJ2-3; V gene: TRBV9; clone size: NA; D gene: NA
CDR3 DNA: TGCGCCAGCAGCCACGAGGGAATTCGGCCCGAGCAGTACTTC; CDR3 protein: CASSHEGIRPEQYF; J gene: TRBJ2-7; V gene: TRBV5-1; clone size: NA; D gene: NA
CDR3 DNA: TGTGCCAGTAGTAGACGGGGTGGGAGCACTGAAGCTTTCTTT; CDR3 protein: CASSRRGGSTEAFF; J gene: TRBJ1-1; V gene: TRBV19; clone size: NA; D gene: NA
CDR3 DNA: TGTGCCAGCAGAGGGGCAACCCCCTATGGCTACACCTTC; CDR3 protein: CASRGATPYGYTF; J gene: TRBJ1-2; V gene: TRBV2; clone size: NA; D gene: NA
CDR3 DNA: TGTGCCAGCAGCCAAGACAGGGGCCGGGGTTACACCTTC; CDR3 protein: CASSQDRGRGYTF; J gene: TRBJ1-2; V gene: TRBV3-1/TRBV3-2; clone size: NA; D gene: NA
CDR3 DNA: TGTGCCAGCAGCCGGGACAGGGGGTACGAGCAGTACTTC; CDR3 protein: CASSRDRGYEQYF; J gene: TRBJ2-7; V gene: TRBV7-2; clone size: NA; D gene: TRBD1
CDR3 DNA: TGTGCCAGCACCGGGACTAGGAACACCGGGGAGCTGTTTTTT; CDR3 protein: CASTGTRNTGELFF; J gene: TRBJ2-2; V gene: TRBV2; clone size: NA; D gene: TRBD2
CDR3 DNA: TGTGCCAGCAGCTCTGGACAGGAGCTTGCCACGTACAATGAGCAGTTCTTC; CDR3 protein: CASSSGQELATYNEQFF; J gene: TRBJ2-1; V gene: TRBV5-4; clone size: NA; D gene: TRBD1
CDR3 DNA: TGTGCCTGGAGTGCGAGCCGACAGGGGGGCACTGAAGCTTTCTTT; CDR3 protein: CAWSASRQGGTEAFF; J gene: TRBJ1-1; V gene: TRBV30; clone size: NA; D gene: TRBD1
CDR3 DNA: TGTGCCAGCTCACCAAGACAGGGAGACTACGAGCAGTACTTC; CDR3 protein: CASSPRQGDYEQYF; J gene: TRBJ2-7; V gene: TRBV18; clone size: NA; D gene: TRBD1
CDR3 DNA: TGTGCCAGCACGTATCTGATCCCGGGACATGACTATGGCTACACCTTC; CDR3 protein: CASTYLIPGHDYGYTF; J gene: TRBJ1-2; V gene: TRBV6-6; clone size: NA; D gene: NA